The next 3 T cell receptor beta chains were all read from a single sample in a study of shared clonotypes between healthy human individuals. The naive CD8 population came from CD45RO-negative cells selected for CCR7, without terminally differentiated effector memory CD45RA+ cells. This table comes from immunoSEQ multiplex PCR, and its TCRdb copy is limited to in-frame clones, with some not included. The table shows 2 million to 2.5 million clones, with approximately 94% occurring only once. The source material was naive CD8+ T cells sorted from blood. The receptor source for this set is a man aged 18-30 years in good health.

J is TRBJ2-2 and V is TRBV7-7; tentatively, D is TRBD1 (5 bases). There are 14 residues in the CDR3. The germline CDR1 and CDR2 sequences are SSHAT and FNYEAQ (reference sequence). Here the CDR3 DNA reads TGTGCTAGTAAATACAGGCTGAACACCGGGGAGCTGTTTTTT. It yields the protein CASKYRLNTGELFF.

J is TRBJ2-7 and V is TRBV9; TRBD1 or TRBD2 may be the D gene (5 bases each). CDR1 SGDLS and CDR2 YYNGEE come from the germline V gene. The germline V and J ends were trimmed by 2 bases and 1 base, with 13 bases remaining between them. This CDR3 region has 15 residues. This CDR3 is CASSVGDDQSYEQYF. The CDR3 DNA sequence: TGTGCCAGCAGCGTGGGGGATGACCAGTCCTACGAGCAGTACTTC.

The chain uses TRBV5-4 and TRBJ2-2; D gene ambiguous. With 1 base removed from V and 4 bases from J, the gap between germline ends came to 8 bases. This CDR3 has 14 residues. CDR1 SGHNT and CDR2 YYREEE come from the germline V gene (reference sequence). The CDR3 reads CASSLNYPTGELFF. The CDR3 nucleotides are TGTGCCAGCAGCTTGAACTACCCCACCGGGGAGCTGTTTTTT.